This TCR beta chain originates from a study of blood T cell repertoires in COVID-19. For the study at large: Both acute and convalescent COVID-19 samples were obtained from the United States, Italy and Spain. T cells, B-cell-depleted T cells, or PBMCs provided the cDNA or gDNA that served as material.

In the source study's methods: It was from reference gene primer amplification that nucleated cell counts were estimated. Sequenced by immunoSEQ multiplex PCR; TCRdb stores in-frame clones only, minus some. The DNA was the basis for D and trimming; V, J and clone size are from that table. The data contain about 300,000 clones, about 88% of them singletons. CDR1 is MNHEY, CDR2 SMNVEV, per germline (reference sequence). This CDR3 region has 15 residues. V gave up 5 bases and J gave up 6 bases; unmatched junction bases: 9. The chain recombines TRBV27 with TRBJ1-1, with TRBD1 identical over 10 bases. Sequencing was performed on peripheral blood. The receptor's source is a man in his 70s with acute or convalescent COVID-19. The CDR3 spells CASSRRTGGEAEAFF. As DNA, the CDR3 is TGTGCCAGCAGTAGACGGACAGGGGGAGAGGCTGAAGCTTTCTTT.